The T cell receptor (beta chain) described here comes from a study of cytotoxic CD8 clonotypes in ibrutinib-treated CLL. Assay: immunoSEQ multiplex PCR; the TCRdb copy retains only in-frame clones and omits some. The sample consists of about 310,000 clones, about 80% of them appearing once. Genomic DNA in a quantity of roughly 2 micrograms was derived from cryopreserved PBMCs for TCR beta libraries. Study conclusions and caveats: Higher circulating CD8+ T-cell counts strongly accompanied higher baseline clonality, above age-matched healthy donors. A rise in clonality was seen at ibrutinib response, and a fall back toward baseline was seen at progression.

This clone turned up a few times. Antigen unknown. The CDR3 loop spans 12 amino acids. Germline V CDR1 and CDR2: SGHAT, FQDESV (reference sequence). With 1 base removed from V and 5 bases from J, the gap between germline ends came to 5 bases. This material consisted of PBMCs, taken before ibrutinib treatment. The J gene is TRBJ2-5, the V gene TRBV11-1; D uncertain. This clonotype was obtained from a human donor with chronic lymphocytic leukemia. The chain's CDR3 is CASSLVGETQYF. In DNA, the CDR3 is TGTGCCAGCAGCTTAGTAGGCGAGACCCAGTACTTC.